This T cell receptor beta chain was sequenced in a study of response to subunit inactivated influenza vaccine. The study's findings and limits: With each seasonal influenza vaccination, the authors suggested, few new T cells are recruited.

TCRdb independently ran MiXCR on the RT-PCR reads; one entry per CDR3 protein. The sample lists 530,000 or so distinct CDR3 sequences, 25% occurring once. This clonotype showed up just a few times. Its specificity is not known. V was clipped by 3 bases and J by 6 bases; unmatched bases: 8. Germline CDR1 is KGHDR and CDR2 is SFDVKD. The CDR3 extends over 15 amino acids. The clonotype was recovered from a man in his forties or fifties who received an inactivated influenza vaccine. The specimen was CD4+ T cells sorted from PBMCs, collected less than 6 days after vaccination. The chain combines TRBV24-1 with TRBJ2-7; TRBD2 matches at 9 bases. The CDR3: CATSDRGTSLREQYF. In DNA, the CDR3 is TGTGCCACCAGTGATCGAGGGACTAGCCTACGCGAGCAGTACTTC.